These 18 T cell receptor beta chains were all obtained from the same sample, sequenced in a study of T cell responses to AZD1222 COVID-19 vaccine. Assay used: immunoSEQ multiplex PCR; TCRdb lists only in-frame clones, some missing. Found here are approximately 79,000 clones, approximately 86% of them singletons; the top ten hold about 7.7%. Sequenced material: peripheral blood, taken on day 0 of AZD1222 vaccination. These receptors came from an adult in good health.

The V call is TRBV25-1, the J call TRBJ2-2; D is possibly TRBD2 (6 bases). Looked up from germline, CDR1 is MGHDK and CDR2 is SYGVNS. This CDR3 is built from 15 residues. V was cut by 6 bases and J by 1 base, with 12 bases left in between. The DNA of the CDR3 is TGTGCCAGCAGGGCTAGCGCCTGGAACACCGGGGAGCTGTTTTTT. This gives the protein CASRASAWNTGELFF.

The chain joins TRBV24-1 to TRBJ2-1; D remains unclear. Looked up from germline, CDR1 is KGHDR and CDR2 is SFDVKD. This CDR3 is built from 11 residues. V was cut by 7 bases and J by 8 bases, with 8 bases left in between. The CDR3 region has the DNA TGTGCCACCAGCGCGGATCATGAGCAGTTCTTC. Residues: CATSADHEQFF.

The count of this clone is one. V and J are TRBV11-2 and TRBJ2-5, with D maybe TRBD1 (5 bases). V lost 4 bases, J lost 9 bases, and 12 bases lay in between. The CDR3 contains 12 residues. Per the germline V gene, CDR1 is SGHAT and CDR2 is FQNNGV. DNA of the CDR3: TGTGCCAGCAGCTCCCCGCTCAGGGCCCAGTACTTC. Its translation: CASSSPLRAQYF.

The chain uses TRBV23-1 and TRBJ2-7; TRBD2 matches at 9 bases. TRBV23-1 is marked as an open reading frame, function uncertain. The CDR3 has 15 amino acids. Losses at the gene ends were 7 bases for V and 2 bases for J; bases not matched to a gene: 9. This CDR3 is CASTLVSGRAYEQYF. The CDR3, as DNA: TGCGCCAGCACTCTAGTTAGCGGGAGAGCCTACGAGCAGTACTTC.

V and J are TRBV6-5 and TRBJ2-3; D possibly uses TRBD1 or TRBD2 (5 bases each). The germline V gene has CDR1 MNHEY and CDR2 SVGAGI. This CDR3 is 12 amino acids long. V shed 7 bases and J shed 5 bases, with 10 bases lying between them. DNA of the CDR3: TGTGCCAGCATGTGGGACGAAGATACGCAGTATTTT. Its protein is CASMWDEDTQYF.

This clone was seen a single time. J is TRBJ2-7 and V is TRBV28; 9 bases match TRBD2. This CDR3 contains 15 residues. Germline CDR1 reads MDHEN; CDR2 reads SYDVKM. J was trimmed by 1 base and V by 5 bases; bases with no gene match: 6. In nucleotides, the CDR3 is TGTGCCAGCAGTATATTAGCGGGAGCTTCCTACGAGCAGTACTTC. The encoded protein is CASSILAGASYEQYF.

The rearrangement uses TRBV7-9 and TRBJ1-5; D is uncertain. Trimming removed 4 bases from V and 5 bases from J, with 9 bases in between. The CDR3 totals 13 residues. Germline V gives CDR1 SEHNR, CDR2 FQNEAQ (reference sequence). CDR3 sequence (DNA): TGTGCCAGCAGCTACCAGGCCGATCAGCCCCAGCATTTT. The encoded protein is CASSYQADQPQHF.

The chain uses TRBV9 and TRBJ1-2, with 7 bases matching TRBD1. The CDR3 consists of 15 residues. The germline V gene has CDR1 SGDLS and CDR2 YYNGEE. V gave up 3 bases and J gave up 3 bases; unmatched junction bases: 8. The CDR3 nucleotides read TGTGCCAGCAGCGCGTCACCCGGGACAGACTATGGCTACACCTTC. It encodes CASSASPGTDYGYTF.

CDR3 sequence (DNA): TGTGCCAGCATTTACCCAGGGGGCACTGAAGCTTTCTTT. Translation gives CASIYPGGTEAFF. This chain links TRBV12-3 or TRBV12-4 with TRBJ1-1; 7 bases agree with TRBD1. There are 13 residues in the CDR3. J gave up 4 bases and V 7 bases, and 6 bases lay outside the gene matches.

The chain combines TRBV5-8 with TRBJ1-4; 11 positions agree with TRBD1. The CDR3 extends over 19 amino acids. Trimming removed 3 bases from V and 2 bases from J; junction bases left unmatched: 12. Germline CDR1 is SGHTS and CDR2 is YDEGEE. CDR3 sequence: CASSSEKDRGRVTNEKLFF. CDR3 DNA: TGTGCCAGCAGCTCGGAAAAGGACAGGGGGCGTGTGACTAATGAAAAACTGTTTTTT.

The V and J genes are TRBV19 and TRBJ2-1; either TRBD1 or TRBD2 may fit D (5 bases each). Looked up from germline, CDR1 is LNHDA and CDR2 is SQIVND (reference sequence). V lost 3 bases to trimming and J lost 0 bases, with 15 bases between them. This CDR3 has 17 residues. CDR3 in DNA: TGTGCCAGTAGTATTGGGTTGAGGGGTAGCTCCTACAATGAGCAGTTCTTC. Its protein is CASSIGLRGSSYNEQFF. The full variable domain, rest sourced from reference TRBV19 and TRBJ2-1, is DGGITQSPKYLFRKEGQNVTLSCEQNLNHDAMYWYRQDPGQGLRLIYYSQIVNDFQKGDIAEGYSVSREKKESFPLTVTSAQKNPTAFYLCASSIGLRGSSYNEQFFGPGTRLTVL.

The J gene is TRBJ2-3, the V gene TRBV27; perhaps TRBD1 as D (6 bases). CDR3 length: 15 amino acids. Per the germline V gene, CDR1 is MNHEY and CDR2 is SMNVEV (reference sequence). Deletions cut 5 bases from V and 5 bases from J, with 17 bases between. The CDR3 loop reads CASSRRTELGDTQYF. Here the CDR3 DNA reads TGTGCCAGCAGTCGCCGGACAGAGCTGGGAGATACGCAGTATTTT.

J is TRBJ2-6 and V is TRBV18, with TRBD2 matching over 8 bases. Germline assignment: CDR1 KGHSH and CDR2 LQKENI. V was pared by 1 base and J by 0 bases, with 5 bases of the junction left unmatched. CDR3 length: 18 amino acids. The CDR3 loop reads CASSPRLAQTSGANVLTF. CDR3 DNA: TGTGCCAGCTCACCACGACTAGCGCAGACCTCTGGGGCCAACGTCCTGACTTTC.

This chain links TRBV10-3 with TRBJ1-6, with D tentatively TRBD1 (5 bases). CDR1 and CDR2 (germline): ENHRY, SYGVKD. V lost 4 bases to trimming and J lost 5 bases, with 12 bases between them. This CDR3 has 15 residues. CDR3 sequence reads: CAISGGGADNSPLHF. The CDR3 DNA reads as TGTGCCATCAGTGGGGGCGGGGCTGATAATTCACCCCTCCACTTT.

The J gene is TRBJ1-2, the V gene TRBV24-1; D is uncertain. This CDR3 comprises 13 residues. Germline-derived CDR1 and CDR2 are KGHDR and SFDVKD. The ends were cut back, 2 bases at V and 5 bases at J, with 8 bases in the middle. As DNA, the CDR3 is TGTGCCACCAGTGATTCGGGGTCTTATGGCTACACCTTC. Residues: CATSDSGSYGYTF.

The rearrangement joins TRBV4-1 to TRBJ2-3; the match to TRBD2 covers 11 bases. The V gene end was trimmed by 3 bases and the J gene end by 2 bases; junction bases not matched to a gene: 4. The V gene's germline CDR1 is MGHRA and CDR2 YSYEKL. This CDR3 contains 16 residues. CDR3 nucleotides: TGCGCCAGCAGCCAGACTAGCGGGACCCCCACAGATACGCAGTATTTT. This translates into CASSQTSGTPTDTQYF.

V usage is TRBV11-2 and J usage is TRBJ2-7, with TRBD1 matching 9 bases. The CDR3 is 15 residues long. Unmatched junction bases numbered 5, after V lost 5 bases and J lost 0 bases. The germline CDR1 and CDR2 sequences are SGHAT and FQNNGV. CDR3 sequence (DNA): TGTGCCAGCAGCCGAACAGGGGGCGCCTCCTACGAGCAGTACTTC. As protein: CASSRTGGASYEQYF. The complete variable domain, with remaining parts taken from reference TRBV11-2 and TRBJ2-7, reads EAGVAQSPRYKIIEKRQSVAFWCNPISGHATLYWYQQILGQGPKLLIQFQNNGVVDDSQLPKDRFSAERLKGVDSTLKIQPAKLEDSAVYLCASSRTGGASYEQYFGPGTRLTVT.

This chain joins TRBV7-8 and TRBJ1-6; 7 bases map to TRBD1. Germline V gene lookup returns CDR1 SGHVS and CDR2 FQNEAQ. The CDR3 sequence is 17 residues long. Trimming took 5 bases from V and 0 from J; bases not matched to a gene: 7. The CDR3 loop reads CASSVLQGSSYNSPLHF. The CDR3 DNA follows: TGTGCCAGCAGCGTGTTACAGGGGAGCTCCTATAATTCACCCCTCCACTTT. The entire variable domain, with the rest obtained from reference TRBV7-8 and TRBJ1-6, is as follows: GAGVSQSPRYKVAKRGQDVALRCDPISGHVSLFWYQQALGQGPEFLTYFQNEAQLDKSGLPSDRFFAERPEGSVSTLKIQRTQQEDSAVYLCASSVLQGSSYNSPLHFGNGTRLTVT.